The source of this T cell receptor beta chain is a study of T cells after yellow fever vaccination. As to this clonotype: The target antigen is unknown. Mismatch with germline at one junction end may stem from a read error.

TCR cDNA was made by 5'RACE template switching, adding a universal primer site and UMIs. TCRdb recomputed calls from the 5' RACE reads with MiXCR, one row per CDR3 protein. The sample lists fewer than 400,000 distinct CDR3 sequences; about 6.2% were seen once. Study-wide results and caveats: In post-booster samples, most primary-vaccination clones reappeared (about 95% CD4, about 90% CD8).

CDR1 SGHRS and CDR2 YFSETQ come from the germline V gene. The CDR3 consists of 13 residues. The specimen was PBMCs, collected 5 days after the yellow fever booster vaccination. This chain joins TRBV5-1 and TRBJ1-2; no firm D call. This receptor was obtained from a man aged 25 to 45 who received the YFV17D yellow fever vaccine. The CDR3 loop is CATSLEAGYGYTF. The CDR3 coding sequence is TGCGCCACCAGCCTGGAGGCTGGATATGGCTACACCTTC.